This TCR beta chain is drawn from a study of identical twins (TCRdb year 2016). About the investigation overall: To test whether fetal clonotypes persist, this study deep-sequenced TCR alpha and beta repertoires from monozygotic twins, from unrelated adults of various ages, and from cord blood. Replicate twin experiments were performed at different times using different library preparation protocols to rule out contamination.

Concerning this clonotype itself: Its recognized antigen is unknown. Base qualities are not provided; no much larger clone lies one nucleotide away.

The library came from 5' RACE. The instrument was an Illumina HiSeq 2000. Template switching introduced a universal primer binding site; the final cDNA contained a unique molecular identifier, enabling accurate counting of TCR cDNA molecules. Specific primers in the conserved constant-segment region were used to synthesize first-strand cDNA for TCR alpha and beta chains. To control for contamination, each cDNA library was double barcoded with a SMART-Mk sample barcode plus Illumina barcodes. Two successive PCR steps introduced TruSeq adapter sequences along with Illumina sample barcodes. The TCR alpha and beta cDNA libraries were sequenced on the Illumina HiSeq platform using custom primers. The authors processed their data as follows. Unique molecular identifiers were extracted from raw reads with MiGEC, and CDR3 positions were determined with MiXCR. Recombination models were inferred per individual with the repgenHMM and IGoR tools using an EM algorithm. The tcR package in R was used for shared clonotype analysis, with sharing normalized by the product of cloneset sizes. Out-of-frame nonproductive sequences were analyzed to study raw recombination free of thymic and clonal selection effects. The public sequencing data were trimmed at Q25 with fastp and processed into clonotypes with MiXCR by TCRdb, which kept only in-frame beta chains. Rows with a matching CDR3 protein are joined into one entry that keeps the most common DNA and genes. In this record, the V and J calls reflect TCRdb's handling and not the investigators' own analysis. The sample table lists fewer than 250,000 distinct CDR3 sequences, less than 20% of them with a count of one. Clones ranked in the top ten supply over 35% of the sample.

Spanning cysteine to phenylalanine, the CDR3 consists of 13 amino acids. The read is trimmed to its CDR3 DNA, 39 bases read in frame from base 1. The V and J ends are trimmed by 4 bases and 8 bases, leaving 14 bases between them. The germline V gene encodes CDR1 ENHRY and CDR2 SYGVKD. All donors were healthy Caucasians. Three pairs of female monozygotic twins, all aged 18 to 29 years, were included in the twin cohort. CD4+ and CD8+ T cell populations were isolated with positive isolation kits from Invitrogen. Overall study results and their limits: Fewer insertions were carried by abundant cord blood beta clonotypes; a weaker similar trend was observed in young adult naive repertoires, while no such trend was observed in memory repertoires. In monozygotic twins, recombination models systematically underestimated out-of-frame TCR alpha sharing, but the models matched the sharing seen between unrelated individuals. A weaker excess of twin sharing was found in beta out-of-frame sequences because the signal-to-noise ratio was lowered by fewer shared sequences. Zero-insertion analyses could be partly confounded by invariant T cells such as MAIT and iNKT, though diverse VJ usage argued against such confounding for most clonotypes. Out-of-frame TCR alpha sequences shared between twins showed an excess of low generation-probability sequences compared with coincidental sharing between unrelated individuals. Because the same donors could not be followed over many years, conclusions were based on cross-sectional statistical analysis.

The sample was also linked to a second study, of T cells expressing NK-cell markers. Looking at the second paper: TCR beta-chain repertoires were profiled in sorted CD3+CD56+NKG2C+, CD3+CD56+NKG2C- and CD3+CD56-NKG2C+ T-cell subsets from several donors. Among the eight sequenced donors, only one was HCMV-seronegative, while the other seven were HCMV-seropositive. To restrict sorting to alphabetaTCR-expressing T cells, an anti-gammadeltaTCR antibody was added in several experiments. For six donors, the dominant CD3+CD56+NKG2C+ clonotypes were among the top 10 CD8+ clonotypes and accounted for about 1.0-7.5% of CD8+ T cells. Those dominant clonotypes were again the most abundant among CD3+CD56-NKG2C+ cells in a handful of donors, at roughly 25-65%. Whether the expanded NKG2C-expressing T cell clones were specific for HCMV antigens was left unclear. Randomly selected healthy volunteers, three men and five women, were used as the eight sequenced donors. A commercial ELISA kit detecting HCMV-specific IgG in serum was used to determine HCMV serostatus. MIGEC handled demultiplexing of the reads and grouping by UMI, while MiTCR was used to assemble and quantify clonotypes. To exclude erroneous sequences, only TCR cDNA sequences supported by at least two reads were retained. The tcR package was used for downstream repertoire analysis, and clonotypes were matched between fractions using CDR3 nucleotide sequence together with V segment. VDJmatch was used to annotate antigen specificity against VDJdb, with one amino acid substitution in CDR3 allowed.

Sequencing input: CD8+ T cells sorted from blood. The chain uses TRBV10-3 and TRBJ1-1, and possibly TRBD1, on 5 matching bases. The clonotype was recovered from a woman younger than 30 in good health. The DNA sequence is TGTGCCATCAGTGGCTTTGAAGGGGAAGAAGCTTTCTTT. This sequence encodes CAISGFEGEEAFF.